What follows are 14 T cell receptor beta chains derived from one specimen sequenced in a study of blood T cells in healthy people across ages. Alongside a J-beta primer mix, a sample-barcoded 5' primer served in a second PCR lasting about 6 to 11 cycles. TCRdb re-called the 5' RACE reads through MiXCR, storing one row per CDR3 protein. The sample has about 1.4 million distinct CDR3 sequences, 59% seen once; the top ten hold over 5.5%. Sequences were obtained from blood. The source is a man aged 18 to 35 in good health.

This clonotype was recorded only once. CDR3 bases: TGTGCCAGCAGCTTATTGGGCAGGAGGCGGACTGAAGCTTTCTTT. This translates into CASSLLGRRRTEAFF. The gene calls are TRBV11-2 and TRBJ1-1; D is unclear. CDR3 length: 15 residues. V lost 2 bases, J lost 5 bases, and 15 bases lay in between. Germline V CDR1 and CDR2: SGHAT, FQNNGV.

The rearrangement links TRBV4-3 to TRBJ2-2; D uncertain. Germline values: CDR1 LGHNA, CDR2 YSLEER. Trimming left V 4 bases short and J 4 bases short, with 7 bases between. This CDR3 is built from 13 residues. As DNA, the CDR3 is TGCGCCAGCAGCCGCTGGGCCACCGGGGAGCTGTTTTTT. Translation: CASSRWATGELFF.

CDR3 sequence: CASSVQGLSAGYTF. CDR3 nucleotide sequence: TGTGCCAGCAGTGTCCAGGGGCTTAGCGCTGGCTACACCTTC. This rearrangement joins TRBV25-1 to TRBJ1-2; D is perhaps TRBD1 (6 bases). The germline CDR1 and CDR2 sequences are MGHDK and SYGVNS. Trimming shortened V by 4 bases and J by 7 bases, and 16 bases separated the two germline ends. The CDR3 runs 14 residues.

The genes are TRBV12-5 and TRBJ2-5; 11 nucleotides align to TRBD2. The germline V gene has CDR1 LGHNT and CDR2 FRNRAP. The CDR3 length is 15 residues. Unmatched junction bases numbered 6, after V lost 4 bases and J lost 5 bases. DNA for the CDR3: TGTGCTAGTGGTTCCTTAGCGGGGGGGCAGGAGACCCAGTACTTC. Translating gives CASGSLAGGQETQYF. Combining the CDR3 with reference TRBV12-5 and TRBJ2-5 gives the whole variable domain DARVTQTPRHKVTEMGQEVTMRCQPILGHNTVFWYRQTMMQGLELLAYFRNRAPLDDSGMPKDRFSAEMPDATLATLKIQPSEPRDSAVYFCASGSLAGGQETQYFGPGTRLLVL.

To note about this clonotype: Sequence at one end of the junction differs from germline and may be a read error. V and J are TRBV12-3 or TRBV12-4 and TRBJ1-6; 7 nucleotides align to TRBD1. CDR3 length: 13 residues. The chain's CDR3 is CASSLTGRSPPHF. For the CDR3, the DNA is TGTGCCAGCAGTTTGACAGGGAGATCACCCCCCCACTTT.

The chain recombines TRBV15 with TRBJ2-1; no definite D call. Germline CDR1 reads LNHNV; CDR2 reads YYDKDF (reference sequence). V lost 1 base to trimming and J lost 5 bases, with 9 bases between them. This CDR3 comprises 14 residues. In nucleotides, the CDR3 is TGTGCCACCAGCAGAGGAGGAGCCAACAATGAGCAGTTCTTC. Translation gives CATSRGGANNEQFF.

The chain employs TRBV10-3 and TRBJ2-3; D possibly corresponds to TRBD1 (5 bases). V gave up 10 bases and J gave up 4 bases, with 15 bases separating them. The CDR3 is made up of 13 amino acids. Germline-derived CDR1 and CDR2 are ENHRY and SYGVKD. DNA of the CDR3: TGTGCCAGCAGCGAGACAGTTGCAGATACGCAGTATTTT. Its protein is CASSETVADTQYF.

V and J are TRBV14 and TRBJ2-1; possibly TRBD1 for D (6 bases). In germline, CDR1 is SGHDN, CDR2 FVKESK. CDR3 length: 16 residues. V shed 0 bases and J shed 9 bases, with 18 bases lying between them. The CDR3 spells CASSQDIISVRGEQFF. CDR3 coding DNA: TGTGCCAGCAGCCAAGATATAATCTCGGTCAGGGGTGAGCAGTTCTTC.

The chain couples TRBV5-1 to TRBJ1-1; D ambiguous. Trimming removed 1 base at V and 2 bases at J, with 15 bases between. CDR3 length equals 16 residues. Germline assignment: CDR1 SGHRS and CDR2 YFSETQ. Here the CDR3 reads CASSLYGSAVNTEAFF. The CDR3 coding sequence is TGCGCCAGCAGCTTGTACGGTAGCGCGGTTAACACTGAAGCTTTCTTT.

This clonotype was observed a few times. The chain employs TRBV2 and TRBJ2-7; no firm D call. This CDR3 is 9 amino acids long. V was clipped by 4 bases and J by 12 bases, with 7 bases between them. Germline V gene lookup returns CDR1 SNHLY and CDR2 FYNNEI. In nucleotides, the CDR3 is TGTGCCAGCAGTGCCAGTCCGTACTTC. It yields the protein CASSASPYF. Combining the CDR3 with reference TRBV2 and TRBJ2-7 gives the whole variable domain EPEVTQTPSHQVTQMGQEVILRCVPISNHLYFYWYRQILGQKVEFLVSFYNNEISEKSEIFDDQFSVERPDGSNFTLKIRSTKLEDSAMYFCASSASPYFGPGTRLTVT.

This clonotype was detected ten times or more. The chain carries TRBV29-1 and TRBJ1-6, with no clear D. With 4 bases removed from V and 5 bases from J, the gap between germline ends came to 6 bases. Germline CDR1 and CDR2: SQVTM and ANQGSEA. The CDR3 is 12 amino acids. This CDR3 reads CSVAENNSPLHF. For the CDR3, the DNA is TGCAGCGTTGCAGAGAATAATTCACCCCTCCACTTT.

Here the CDR3 reads CSVASPGGATLGYEQFF. CDR3 DNA: TGCAGCGTTGCTTCCCCGGGCGGGGCAACACTGGGGTATGAGCAGTTCTTC. The chain uses TRBV29-1 and TRBJ2-1; TRBD2 might be the D (6 bases). The CDR3 runs to 17 residues. Trimming took 4 bases from V and 8 from J, leaving 27 bases between them. From germline, CDR1 is SQVTM and CDR2 ANQGSEA.

The CDR3 region has the DNA TGTGCCATCAGTGAGTCTTTAGCTTACCAAGAGACCCAGTACTTC. The encoded protein is CAISESLAYQETQYF. J is TRBJ2-4 and V is TRBV10-3; D not resolved. The J call may be incorrect, as the DNA end agrees better with TRBJ2-5. This CDR3 region has 15 residues. Germline values: CDR1 ENHRY, CDR2 SYGVKD.

The chain recombines TRBV5-1 with TRBJ2-1; TRBD2 aligns across 10 bases. The CDR3 is 18 residues long. The V and J ends lost 0 bases and 4 bases, in that order; junction bases with no gene match: 10. Germline V gene sequence: CDR1 SGHRS, CDR2 YFSETQ. CDR3: CASSLGLAGAMGYNEQFF. The CDR3 region has the DNA TGCGCCAGCAGCTTGGGGCTAGCGGGAGCAATGGGATACAATGAGCAGTTCTTC. The whole variable domain, filled in from reference TRBV5-1 and TRBJ2-1, reads KAGVTQTPRYLIKTRGQQVTLSCSPISGHRSVSWYQQTPGQGLQFLFEYFSETQRNKGNFPGRFSGRQFSNSRSEMNVSTLELGDSALYLCASSLGLAGAMGYNEQFFGPGTRLTVL.